The rows below give T cell receptor beta chains drawn from one sample of a study of blood T cell repertoires in COVID-19. Assay: immunoSEQ multiplex PCR; the TCRdb copy retains only in-frame clones and omits some. The data show roughly 290,000 clones, approximately 85% seen once. Sequenced sample: PBMCs or T cells enriched from blood (not recorded which). All receptors come from a man aged 25-45 years who had recovered from COVID-19. Each CDR3 is given with its conserved first and last residue. Each record gives: J gene, V gene, clone size, D gene, CDR3 protein, CDR3 DNA. A D gene is named only where the DNA matches it firmly. Expanded clones get a size class; other rows say once, few or many, or leave the size out.

J gene: TRBJ1-1; V gene: TRBV5-4; clone size: NA; D gene: NA; CDR3 protein: CASSLDRARAFF; CDR3 DNA: TGTGCCAGCAGCTTGGACAGGGCCAGGGCTTTCTTT
J gene: TRBJ2-2; V gene: TRBV27; clone size: NA; D gene: NA; CDR3 protein: CASSLNRGTGELFF; CDR3 DNA: TGTGCCAGCAGTCTTAACCGGGGGACCGGGGAGCTGTTTTTT
J gene: TRBJ2-3; V gene: TRBV9; clone size: NA; D gene: TRBD2; CDR3 protein: CASSVVSSGGRDTQYF; CDR3 DNA: TGTGCCAGCAGCGTAGTGAGTAGCGGGGGGCGGGATACGCAGTATTTT
J gene: TRBJ2-7; V gene: TRBV11-2; clone size: NA; D gene: NA; CDR3 protein: CASSPGLYYEQYF; CDR3 DNA: TGTGCCAGCAGCCCCGGACTATACTACGAGCAGTACTTC
J gene: TRBJ2-6; V gene: TRBV20-1; clone size: NA; D gene: NA; CDR3 protein: CSASGPGLMGGANVLTF; CDR3 DNA: TGCAGTGCTAGTGGTCCGGGGTTAATGGGGGGGGCCAACGTCCTGACTTTC
J gene: TRBJ1-2; V gene: TRBV2; clone size: NA; D gene: TRBD1; CDR3 protein: CASSEQGAGYTF; CDR3 DNA: TGTGCCAGCAGTGAACAGGGGGCGGGCTACACCTTC
J gene: TRBJ1-2; V gene: TRBV20-1; clone size: NA; D gene: NA; CDR3 protein: CSASPRTRGASGYTF; CDR3 DNA: TGCAGTGCTAGTCCTCGCACGCGGGGGGCGAGTGGCTACACCTTC
J gene: TRBJ2-7; V gene: TRBV7-9; clone size: NA; D gene: TRBD1; CDR3 protein: CASSSSGTGSYEQYF; CDR3 DNA: TGTGCCAGCAGCTCCTCCGGGACAGGATCCTACGAGCAGTACTTC
J gene: TRBJ1-1; V gene: TRBV7-2; clone size: NA; D gene: NA; CDR3 protein: CASSLAPDRPNTEAFF; CDR3 DNA: TGTGCCAGCAGCTTAGCGCCGGACAGACCTAACACTGAAGCTTTCTTT
J gene: TRBJ1-2; V gene: TRBV27; clone size: NA; D gene: NA; CDR3 protein: CASIGGRLYTF; CDR3 DNA: TGTGCCAGCATAGGGGGTCGGTTGTACACCTTC
J gene: TRBJ2-5; V gene: TRBV12-3/TRBV12-4; clone size: NA; D gene: TRBD1; CDR3 protein: CASSRDRETQYF; CDR3 DNA: TGTGCCAGCAGCCGGGACAGAGAGACCCAGTACTTC
J gene: TRBJ2-3; V gene: TRBV3-1/TRBV3-2; clone size: NA; D gene: TRBD2; CDR3 protein: CASRGGSTDTQYF; CDR3 DNA: TGTGCCAGCAGGGGGGGGAGCACAGATACGCAGTATTTT
J gene: TRBJ1-4; V gene: TRBV5-1; clone size: NA; D gene: NA; CDR3 protein: CASSFGGVNEKLFF; CDR3 DNA: TGCGCCAGCAGCTTTGGCGGGGTTAATGAAAAACTGTTTTTT
J gene: TRBJ1-6; V gene: TRBV2; clone size: NA; D gene: TRBD1; CDR3 protein: CASREDRVINSPLHF; CDR3 DNA: TGTGCCAGCAGGGAGGACAGGGTGATTAATTCACCCCTCCACTTT
J gene: TRBJ1-5; V gene: TRBV2; clone size: once; D gene: NA; CDR3 protein: CASSGGQYKGNQPQHF; CDR3 DNA: TGTGCCAGCAGTGGAGGACAGTACAAGGGCAATCAGCCCCAGCATTTT
J gene: TRBJ1-1; V gene: TRBV3-1/TRBV3-2; clone size: NA; D gene: TRBD1; CDR3 protein: CASSGTVNTEAFF; CDR3 DNA: TGTGCCAGCAGCGGGACAGTGAACACTGAAGCTTTCTTT
J gene: TRBJ1-2; V gene: TRBV30; clone size: NA; D gene: TRBD1; CDR3 protein: CACWTGGRYGYTF; CDR3 DNA: TGTGCCTGCTGGACAGGGGGGAGATATGGCTACACCTTC
J gene: TRBJ1-1; V gene: TRBV18; clone size: NA; D gene: TRBD1; CDR3 protein: CASSEQRDSTEAFF; CDR3 DNA: TGTGCCAGCTCAGAGCAACGGGACAGCACTGAAGCTTTCTTT
J gene: TRBJ2-7; V gene: TRBV6-2/TRBV6-3; clone size: NA; D gene: TRBD1; CDR3 protein: CASSYALPGQAFHEQYF; CDR3 DNA: TGTGCCAGCAGTTACGCCCTCCCGGGACAGGCTTTTCACGAGCAGTACTTC
J gene: TRBJ1-6; V gene: TRBV6-5; clone size: NA; D gene: TRBD1; CDR3 protein: CASSSQPGQGYSPLHF; CDR3 DNA: TGTGCCAGCAGTTCGCAACCGGGACAGGGGTATTCACCCCTCCACTTT
J gene: TRBJ1-1; V gene: TRBV18; clone size: NA; D gene: TRBD1; CDR3 protein: CASSPYGQGGTEAFF; CDR3 DNA: TGTGCCAGCTCACCTTACGGACAGGGAGGCACTGAAGCTTTCTTT
J gene: TRBJ1-1; V gene: TRBV2; clone size: few; D gene: TRBD1; CDR3 protein: CATGQGENTEAFF; CDR3 DNA: TGTGCCACGGGACAGGGGGAGAACACTGAAGCTTTCTTT
J gene: TRBJ2-5; V gene: TRBV9; clone size: NA; D gene: TRBD1; CDR3 protein: CASSVGTGEETQYF; CDR3 DNA: TGTGCCAGCAGCGTAGGGACAGGGGAAGAGACCCAGTACTTC
J gene: TRBJ1-5; V gene: TRBV19; clone size: NA; D gene: TRBD1; CDR3 protein: CASTGTGLNQPQHF; CDR3 DNA: TGTGCCAGTACCGGGACAGGGCTAAATCAGCCCCAGCATTTT
J gene: TRBJ1-1; V gene: TRBV30; clone size: NA; D gene: NA; CDR3 protein: CAWTAAPGLEAFF; CDR3 DNA: TGTGCCTGGACAGCCGCGCCGGGACTTGAAGCTTTCTTT
J gene: TRBJ2-5; V gene: TRBV7-2; clone size: NA; D gene: NA; CDR3 protein: CASSFGSRGTQYF; CDR3 DNA: TGTGCCAGCAGCTTTGGCTCCCGGGGGACCCAGTACTTC
J gene: TRBJ1-1; V gene: TRBV5-1; clone size: NA; D gene: TRBD1; CDR3 protein: CASSRPGQGVQAFF; CDR3 DNA: TGCGCCAGCAGCCGCCCGGGACAGGGGGTTCAAGCTTTCTTT
J gene: TRBJ2-1; V gene: TRBV19; clone size: NA; D gene: NA; CDR3 protein: CASSTPVQQFF; CDR3 DNA: TGTGCCAGTAGTACCCCGGTACAGCAGTTCTTC
J gene: TRBJ1-1; V gene: TRBV13; clone size: once; D gene: NA; CDR3 protein: CASSLGLEANTEAFF; CDR3 DNA: TGTGCCAGCAGCTTAGGGCTAGAAGCGAACACTGAAGCTTTCTTT
J gene: TRBJ1-1; V gene: TRBV6-5; clone size: NA; D gene: NA; CDR3 protein: CASSYNRGTEAFF; CDR3 DNA: TGTGCCAGCAGTTACAACCGGGGGACTGAAGCTTTCTTT
J gene: TRBJ1-2; V gene: TRBV5-1; clone size: NA; D gene: NA; CDR3 protein: CASSTEGTYGYTF; CDR3 DNA: TGCGCCAGCAGCACCGAGGGAACATATGGCTACACCTTC
J gene: TRBJ1-6; V gene: TRBV5-5; clone size: NA; D gene: NA; CDR3 protein: CASSLVQRVWSPLHF; CDR3 DNA: TGTGCCAGCAGCTTGGTACAGAGGGTTTGGTCACCCCTCCACTTT
J gene: TRBJ1-5; V gene: TRBV9; clone size: NA; D gene: NA; CDR3 protein: CASSGIGQINQPQHF; CDR3 DNA: TGTGCCAGCAGCGGTATAGGACAGATCAATCAGCCCCAGCATTTT
J gene: TRBJ1-1; V gene: TRBV29-1; clone size: NA; D gene: NA; CDR3 protein: CSVTGGYTEAFF; CDR3 DNA: TGCAGCGTGACGGGAGGGTACACTGAAGCTTTCTTT
J gene: TRBJ2-5; V gene: TRBV11-2; clone size: NA; D gene: TRBD2; CDR3 protein: CASSLGASGGQQETQYF; CDR3 DNA: TGTGCCAGCAGCTTAGGGGCTAGCGGGGGACAACAAGAGACCCAGTACTTC
J gene: TRBJ2-4; V gene: TRBV4-1; clone size: NA; D gene: NA; CDR3 protein: CASSQDRVLLAKNIQYF; CDR3 DNA: TGCGCCAGCAGCCAAGATCGTGTTCTACTAGCCAAAAACATTCAGTACTTC
J gene: TRBJ1-4; V gene: TRBV20-1; clone size: NA; D gene: NA; CDR3 protein: CSALDEKLFF; CDR3 DNA: TGCAGTGCTTTAGATGAAAAACTGTTTTTT
J gene: TRBJ1-4; V gene: TRBV29-1; clone size: NA; D gene: NA; CDR3 protein: CSAAEGSNEKLFF; CDR3 DNA: TGCAGCGCCGCAGAGGGATCTAATGAAAAACTGTTTTTT
J gene: TRBJ1-5; V gene: TRBV7-4; clone size: NA; D gene: NA; CDR3 protein: CASSHINQPQHF; CDR3 DNA: TGTGCCAGCAGCCACATCAATCAGCCCCAGCATTTT
J gene: TRBJ1-5; V gene: TRBV28; clone size: NA; D gene: NA; CDR3 protein: CASSPYGEGWNQPQHF; CDR3 DNA: TGTGCCAGCAGTCCCTATGGGGAGGGATGGAATCAGCCCCAGCATTTT